The clone carrying this T cell receptor (beta chain) occurred once. The length of the CDR3 is 17 residues. CDR1 LGHNA and CDR2 YNFKEQ come from the germline V gene. The V and J ends lost 2 bases and 0 bases, in that order; junction bases with no gene match: 7. The sample originates from a study of blood T cell repertoires in COVID-19. Some clones are missing from TCRdb's copy, which holds only in-frame ones; the method was immunoSEQ multiplex PCR. This table holds over 90,000 clones, approximately 84% found once. Sample: peripheral blood. The chain recombines TRBV4-2 with TRBJ2-3; 8 bases agree with TRBD1. The receptor's source is a human donor in a cohort sampled during active COVID-19. CDR3 DNA sequence: TGTGCCAGCAGCCAACCCACAGGGGGTTTTAGCACAGATACGCAGTATTTT. Protein sequence: CASSQPTGGFSTDTQYF.